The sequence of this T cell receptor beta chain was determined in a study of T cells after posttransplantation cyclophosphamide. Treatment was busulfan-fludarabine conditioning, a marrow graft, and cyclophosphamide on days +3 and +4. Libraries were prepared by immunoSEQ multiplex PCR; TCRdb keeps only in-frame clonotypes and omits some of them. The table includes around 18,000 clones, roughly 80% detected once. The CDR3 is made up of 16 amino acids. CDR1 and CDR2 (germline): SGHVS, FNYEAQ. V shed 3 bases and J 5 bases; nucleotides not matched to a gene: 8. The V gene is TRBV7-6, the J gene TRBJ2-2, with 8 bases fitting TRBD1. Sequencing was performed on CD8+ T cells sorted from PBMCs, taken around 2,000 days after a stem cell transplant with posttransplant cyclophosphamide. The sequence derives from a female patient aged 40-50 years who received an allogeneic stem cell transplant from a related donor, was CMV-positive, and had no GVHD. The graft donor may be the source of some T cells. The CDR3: CASSFPDRAETGELFF. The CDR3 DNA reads TGTGCCAGCAGCTTCCCGGACAGGGCTGAGACCGGGGAGCTGTTTTTT.